This record looks at one TCR beta chain sequence and its context. The target of this receptor is not known. One base away there is no much larger clone; base qualities are not given. The data belong to a study of cytomegalovirus exposure and HLA in healthy donors listed by TCRdb under 2017. Regarding the study in general: In an earlier analysis of 450 to 750 of the donors, around 300 Gb of sequence data and some 120 million unique TCR beta sequences from 150 million to 200 million T cells were reported. An early release covering 550 to 650 HLA-typed donors comprised 250 to 350 gigabases of sequencing data and around 86 million unique TCR sequences. Of the 350 to 450 genotyped donors, around 81% fell in the genetic ancestry cluster associated with self-reported Caucasian donors. The aim of the study was to test whether cataloging public T cell receptors could identify signatures of past pathogen exposure. The study profiled the T cell repertoires of some 610 subjects by immunosequencing and related them to cytomegalovirus serostatus. A separate validation cohort of about 110 different subjects was used in addition to the roughly 670-subject first cohort. High-throughput TCR immunosequencing, statistical association of individual TCRs with disease status, and machine learning were combined to predict cytomegalovirus infection status. A later analysis re-examined previously published TCR beta repertoires from more than 650 donors and added high-resolution HLA genotyping to investigate patterns of TCR occurrence. The later analysis used no new phenotypic data to find candidate immune exposures, relying instead on TCR beta sequences and their occurrence across donors. An earlier analysis of 587 of the donors applied high-throughput TCR beta sequencing to assess whether each TCR beta V gene segment acted as functional or pseudogenic. Donor age, sex, ethnicity and CMV serostatus were collected together with the repertoire data. In a later genetic analysis, genome-wide SNP genotypes for about 55% of the 666 donors were used, and that subset was treated as a discovery cohort. All discovery cohort repertoires had been generated on a single sequencing platform. HLA typing included class I and class II loci at four-digit resolution. Typing coverage differed by locus: A, B, C, DRB1 and DQB1 were typed in about 629-640 donors, DQA1 in 500 to 550, DPA1 in 600 to 610, and DPB1 in just under 490. Because of strong linkage in the cohort, roughly five DR-DQ haplotypes were treated as single units for association and clustering. Across approximately 400 genotyped donors of the cohort, an average of about 250,000 unique TCR beta nucleotide sequences per donor were sequenced, and roughly a sixth of those sequences were non-productive.

In total, more than 500 healthy bone marrow donors made up the cohort. At the time of sampling, all cohort members were nominally healthy, though unrecorded immune exposures were likely present. The donor was CMV seronegative and belonged to the group of roughly 330 seronegative cohort members. Each donor provided a peripheral blood sample, and peripheral blood mononuclear cells were used for TCR beta sequencing. Genomic DNA was extracted from the blood cell samples with the Qiagen DNeasy Blood Extraction Kit. General findings and caveats noted by the study authors: The classifier was reported to diagnose cytomegalovirus status with high specificity and sensitivity in both the original cohort and the validation cohort. Linkage disequilibrium might explain the correlated functional status among segregating V segments, but an unknown experimental factor could not be ruled out. According to a later analysis, TCR association rates differed among HLA loci, with DRB1 alleles showing the most associated TCRs and HLA-C alleles showing the fewest. A cluster of highly shared sequence variants was judged likely to be a technical artifact of the sequencing pipeline. Because counts were too low, about 18 rarely observed V segments, including chromosome 9 orphons, were left out of the earlier analysis of about 500 of the donors. A few of the identified cytomegalovirus-associated TCR beta chains were confirmed in vitro to be specific for cytomegalovirus antigens. Because the 87-base-pair reads could not distinguish some IMGT-functional V segments, including TRBV6-2 and TRBV6-3, those segments were excluded. It was suggested by the authors that the approach could potentially be generalized to other disease states and immunological phenotypes. This cohort had only TCR beta chains sequenced, and the lack of alpha or paired-chain data limited which features could be detected. When HLA alleles, especially DR and DQ, strongly co-occurred, TCR associations were difficult to assign to individual alleles. The study gave a list of 150 to 200 TCR beta chains associated with cytomegalovirus. Immune exposure information for the cohort was limited to CMV serostatus. HLA typing was unavailable for some donors at each locus, so association tests used only the typed subset. Compared with the roughly 700-donor mean, donors in an Asian-associated ancestry cluster had fewer N-insertions in productive TCRs, according to a later genetic analysis. Specific HLA alleles were associated with 15,000 to 20,000 TCR beta sequences at a false discovery rate of 0.05 in a later analysis. Several of the top co-occurrence clusters appeared to be linked to parvovirus B19, influenza, CMV and Epstein-Barr virus, according to a later analysis. A further reported finding was that TCR beta sequences accurately predicted the HLA-A and HLA-B alleles for most subjects in the first cohort. In a later genetic analysis, a missense DCLRE1C variant was associated with V-gene and J-gene trimming of TCR beta chains, and the association was replicated in an independent cohort. In an earlier analysis of more than 500 of the donors, most TCR beta V segments appeared in productive rearrangements about 87% or about 30% of the time, broadly matching IMGT annotations. According to a later analysis, most CMV-associated TCR beta chains appeared to be HLA-restricted, and the HLA associations seemed to be driven largely by CMV exposure. Most TCR sequences were observed very rarely across donors, whereas some public TCRs were present in many individuals. Roughly uniform sequencing depth across donors was assumed in presence/absence analyses, although this assumption may not hold. A later analysis found that HLA-associated TCR beta chains were more clonally expanded and had lower generation probabilities than equally common non-associated chains.

Library preparation used the immunoSEQ multiplex PCR assay. For the multiplex PCR, a mixture combining 60 forward primers for TCR Vbeta segments and 13 reverse primers for TCR Jbeta segments was used. A multiplex PCR assay on genomic DNA amplified the CDR3 region of rearranged TCR beta genes. On the Illumina HiSeq System, the amplified TCR beta libraries were sequenced as 87-base-pair reads. As for how the authors treated the data: A later analysis counted approximately 84 million unique TCR beta chains across the 550 to 700 repertoires, and around 9.9 million of these chains were shared by at least two donors. Raw reads were error-corrected and collapsed into unique sequences with a nearest-neighbor algorithm that merged closely related sequences to remove PCR and sequencing errors. V, D and J gene segments were assigned by aligning CDR3 sequences to IMGT reference sequences. For a sequence to be retained, a match of at least six nucleotides to both a V gene segment and a J gene segment was required. A rearrangement counted as productive if the CDR3 had no stop codons and remained in frame with V and J, and every other rearrangement counted as non-productive. Following IMGT convention, CDR3 was defined as the stretch from the second conserved V-encoded cysteine up to the conserved J-encoded phenylalanine. The earlier analysis of 500 to 750 of the donors excluded any sequence lacking an unambiguous match to a single V gene segment. In an earlier analysis of a few hundred of the donors, V segments were called functional above 56.7% productive rearrangements and were called segregating when the between-donor standard deviation exceeded 5%. A statistical classification framework was developed to diagnose cytomegalovirus status using the catalog of TCR beta chain sequences. In a later analysis, TCR nucleotide sequences were compared against IMGT/GENE-DB human TR gene sequences so that V and J genes could be assigned. The TCRdist pipeline was used in a later analysis to assign CDR3 sequences and most-parsimonious VDJ recombination scenarios. In a later analysis, every TCR beta chain was defined by the combination of its CDR3 amino acid sequence and its V-gene family, and reads without a unique V-gene family were dropped. In a later analysis, 450 to 600 highly shared, low-generation-probability nucleotide sequences were removed to address suspected cross-contamination and a sequencing artifact. A later analysis calculated a clonal expansion index for each public chain from normalized within-repertoire ranks of inferred template counts. Generation probabilities in a later analysis came from a VDJ recombination model fitted to out-of-frame rearrangements, and those results were checked against IGoR. A later analysis scored TCR-TCR, TCR-HLA and TCR-CMV co-occurrence with hypergeometric tests, applying a repertoire-size bias correction to TCR pairs. To estimate false discovery rates, a later analysis permuted the HLA or CMV assignments 20 times. In a later analysis, co-occurring TCRs were grouped using DBSCAN, with TCRdist sequence similarity added in when clustering inside HLA-allele-positive subsets. Co-occurrence clustering excluded repertoires with fewer than 30,000 or more than 120,000 public chains, plus five with anomalous nucleotide sharing. The clones in this table, taken by TCRdb from immuneACCESS, are in-frame only. Not every clone is retained; where verified, under half of the shortfall comes from an unresolved V gene, and the cause of the rest is unknown. V and J calls and clone size are those listed in that table; D and trimming were worked out from the DNA. The sample data list approximately 150,000 clones, and just under 75% of these were observed just once. The ten largest make up around 1.6% of the sample.

Looking up the germline V gene yields CDR1 SGHTA and CDR2 FQGTGA. The V end gives up 1 base and the J end 1 base, leaving 6 bases in the junction not matched to a gene. The cysteine opens and the phenylalanine closes a CDR3 of 17 amino acids. Kept here is only the CDR3 DNA, which spans 51 bases and is read in frame from base 1. The rearrangement combines TRBV7-3 with TRBJ1-1; TRBD1 lines up with 10 middle nucleotides. Sequenced material: PBMCs. The receptor was derived from a woman between 18 and 29 years old in good health and CMV-seronegative. The CDR3 region has the sequence CASSLRGQGLGNTEAFF. The DNA sequence is given as TGTGCCAGCAGCTTAAGGGGACAGGGGTTGGGGAACACTGAAGCTTTCTTT.